The 17 T cell receptor beta chains given below trace back to one sample, sequenced in a study of T cells in Graves' hyperthyroidism and ophthalmopathy. Using RNA transcripts as the source, TCR beta CDR3 regions were amplified. Researchers ran a first-round RT-PCR on the TCR CDR3 using the HTBI primer set. TCRdb re-derived calls from the multiplex PCR reads in MiXCR, one entry per CDR3 protein. The sample includes approximately 610,000 distinct CDR3 sequences, around 15% seen only once; the top ten take 18%. Sequenced: blood. These receptors were taken from a woman aged 18-29 years with Graves' hyperthyroidism.

This clonotype occurred many times. The chain has TRBV20-1 and TRBJ1-1; D possibly corresponds to TRBD1 (6 bases). V was pared by 5 bases and J by 4 bases, with 26 bases between. The CDR3 has 17 amino acids. Germline-derived CDR1 and CDR2 are DFQATT and SNEGSKA (reference sequence). The chain's CDR3 is CSARRQQGLVSGTEAFF. CDR3 DNA: TGCAGTGCTCGAAGACAACAGGGACTCGTATCTGGCACTGAAGCTTTCTTT.

In its sample, this clonotype was seen many times. The chain links TRBV2 to TRBJ1-2, with 7 positions matching TRBD1. The CDR3 length is 13 residues. The germline gives CDR1 SNHLY, CDR2 FYNNEI. The ends lost 11 bases at V and 1 base at J; junction bases unmatched: 7. For the CDR3, the DNA is TGTGCCCGACAGGGAGGGGATAACTATGGCTACACCTTC. Protein: CARQGGDNYGYTF.

This clonotype was recorded many times. The chain recombines TRBV5-6 with TRBJ2-7; TRBD1 agrees at 8 bases. The CDR3 consists of 14 residues. Germline V CDR1 and CDR2: SGHDT, YYEEEE. The V gene end was trimmed by 1 base and the J gene end by 6 bases; junction bases not matched to a gene: 6. The CDR3 bases are TGTGCCAGCAGCTTGCTCGACAGGGGAGTCGAGCAGTACTTC. As protein: CASSLLDRGVEQYF.

A remark on this clonotype: It is unclear where the CDR3 begins or ends on the DNA, so no DNA is shown, and the CDR3 is as TCRdb lists it. The chain carries TRBV6-1 and TRBJ1-5; whether TRBD1, the table's D call, matches the DNA was not checked. From germline, CDR1 is MNHNS and CDR2 SASEGT. The CDR3 numbers 13 amino acids, ends counted. The CDR3 region is CASSTSDRQPQHF.

The V and J genes are TRBV2 and TRBJ1-1; maybe TRBD1 (5 bases). This CDR3 is built from 13 residues. Per germline, CDR1 SNHLY and CDR2 FYNNEI. V lost 6 bases and J 8 bases, leaving 16 bases between the germline ends. The DNA for the CDR3 is TGTGCCAGCAGCGTTACCCAGAGGACAGAAGCTTTCTTT. It translates to CASSVTQRTEAFF.

In this sample, this clonotype turned up many times. The rearrangement uses TRBV6-2 or TRBV6-3 and TRBJ2-7; 7 bases are a match to TRBD1. CDR1 and CDR2 from the germline V gene are MNHEY and SVGEGT. V lost 7 bases, J lost 2 bases, and 5 bases stayed unmatched. This CDR3 has 13 amino acids. In DNA, the CDR3 is TGTGCCAGCATCGGGCAGGGGGCCTACGAGCAGTACTTC. Protein product: CASIGQGAYEQYF.

This clonotype was counted only a few times. This chain joins TRBV12-3 or TRBV12-4 and TRBJ1-1, with D perhaps TRBD1 (5 bases). With 7 bases removed from V and 3 bases from J, the gap between germline ends came to 21 bases. The CDR3 spans 16 residues. CDR3 coding DNA: TGTGCCAGCATCCTCTCCTTTGGGGGGAGGGACACTGAAGCTTTCTTT. Protein: CASILSFGGRDTEAFF.

This clonotype was seen a few times. CDR3 protein: CASKREAGGPGEQYF. The CDR3 region has the DNA TGTGCCAGCAAACGGGAGGCGGGGGGGCCGGGGGAGCAGTACTTC. The chain joins TRBV12-3 or TRBV12-4 to TRBJ2-7; 9 positions agree with TRBD2. The V and J ends lost 7 bases and 7 bases, in that order; junction bases with no gene match: 14. The CDR3 has 15 residues.

Turning to this clonotype: At one boundary the junction diverges from the germline segment, which might be a read error. The rearrangement links TRBV4-1 to TRBJ2-5; D is unresolved. The CDR3 has 12 amino acids. Germline V gene lookup returns CDR1 MGHRA and CDR2 YSYEKL. The CDR3 here is CASKGNQQTQYF. For the CDR3, the DNA is TGCGCCAGCAAGGGCAACCAACAGACCCAGTACTTC.

This clonotype was seen a handful of times. The rearrangement joins TRBV24-1 to TRBJ2-3, with 10 nucleotides matching TRBD2. Germline CDR1 KGHDR, CDR2 SFDVKD. CDR3 length equals 17 residues. The J segment lost 2 bases and the V segment lost 1 base, leaving 5 bases of the junction unmatched. CDR3 in DNA: TGTGCCACCAGTGATTTACCAGCGGGGGGGCTCACAGATACGCAGTATTTT. Its translation is CATSDLPAGGLTDTQYF.

This clonotype has just a few counts. The rearrangement links TRBV29-1 to TRBJ1-2, with 7 bases fitting TRBD1. This CDR3 spans 14 amino acids. The V and J ends lost 4 bases and 2 bases, in that order; junction bases with no gene match: 7. CDR1 SQVTM and CDR2 ANQGSEA come from the germline V gene. This CDR3 is CSVGPGQRNYGYTF. In DNA, the CDR3 is TGCAGCGTTGGACCGGGACAGAGAAACTATGGCTACACCTTC.

This clonotype showed up just a few times. As DNA, the CDR3 is TGTGCCAGCTCACCGATAGGGACAGGCACTGAAGCTTTCTTT. Protein product: CASSPIGTGTEAFF. The V gene is TRBV18, the J gene TRBJ1-1; 8 bases map to TRBD1. CDR3 length: 14 amino acids. Germline V CDR1 and CDR2: KGHSH, LQKENI. Trimming took 3 bases from V and 4 from J; bases not matched to a gene: 4.

The chain recombines TRBV7-2 with TRBJ1-4; D perhaps matches TRBD1 (6 bases). The V gene lost 5 bases and the J gene lost 6 bases, with 10 bases spanning the gap. The germline V gene encodes CDR1 SGHTA and CDR2 FQGNSA. The CDR3 covers 13 residues. The CDR3 nucleotides are TGTGCCAGCAGCGCAGGGGTTGATGAAAAACTGTTTTTT. Amino acids: CASSAGVDEKLFF. Based on the CDR3 plus reference TRBV7-2 and TRBJ1-4, the full variable domain is GAGVSQSPSNKVTEKGKDVELRCDPISGHTALYWYRQSLGQGLEFLIYFQGNSAPDKSGLPSDRFSAERTGGSVSTLTIQRTQQEDSAVYLCASSAGVDEKLFFGSGTQLSVL.

The table lists this clonotype with many counts. The rearrangement uses TRBV20-1 and TRBJ2-1; 8 nucleotides agree with TRBD2. Germline CDR1 and CDR2: DFQATT and SNEGSKA (reference sequence). The CDR3 is made up of 14 amino acids. Trimming at V came to 3 bases and at J to 2 bases, leaving 3 bases not matched to a gene. CDR3: CSASPGLAYNEQFF. DNA for the CDR3: TGCAGTGCTAGCCCGGGACTAGCCTACAATGAGCAGTTCTTC.

This clonotype was counted many times. This chain joins TRBV24-1 and TRBJ2-1; 9 bases match TRBD2. This CDR3 contains 16 residues. Germline CDR1 reads KGHDR; CDR2 reads SFDVKD. J gave up 4 bases and V 1 base, and 4 bases lay outside the gene matches. The CDR3 loop reads CATSDLVRGGYNEQFF. The CDR3 nucleotides read TGTGCCACCAGTGATTTAGTGCGGGGGGGATACAATGAGCAGTTCTTC.

This clonotype was detected many times. This chain uses TRBV27 with TRBJ1-1; the D gene is possibly TRBD1 (6 bases). In germline, CDR1 is MNHEY, CDR2 SMNVEV (reference sequence). Trimming removed 3 bases from V and 1 base from J, with 24 bases in between. This CDR3 is 19 amino acids long. This CDR3 reads CASSFNSGRFRGGNTEAFF. The CDR3 nucleotides are TGTGCCAGCAGTTTCAATTCCGGGAGATTTAGAGGGGGGAACACTGAAGCTTTCTTT.

This clonotype was seen a few times. The CDR3 coding sequence is TGTGCCAGCAGCTTAGGACGGGGCAGGGTGTACGAGCAGTACTTC. Its translation is CASSLGRGRVYEQYF. The chain joins TRBV7-9 to TRBJ2-7; D is possibly TRBD1 or TRBD2 (5 bases each). This CDR3 spans 15 amino acids. The V and J ends lost 1 base and 4 bases respectively, with 14 bases between them. Germline CDR1 SEHNR, CDR2 FQNEAQ (reference sequence).